This is a list of T cell receptor beta chains from one sample in a study of T cell repertoires in cytomegalovirus infection. Via MiXCR, TCRdb re-called the reads, giving one row per CDR3 protein. The repertoire holds about 770,000 distinct CDR3 sequences, with about 29% as singletons. No antigen has been identified for these receptors. The sequences come from cultured CD8+ T cells from PBMCs, collected from culture after CMV antigen stimulation. The source is a human donor in good health (CMV status not recorded). Some clones in this sample may be carry-over from other donors' samples. Each CDR3 is given with its conserved first and last residue. The order of the fields is V gene, J gene, D gene, clone size, CDR3 protein, CDR3 DNA. D genes are given only for firm matches. Clone size is shown for a subset of rows, as once, few, many or a class of expanded clone.

>TRBV3-1|TRBJ1-2|NA|once
CASSPRGRINYGYTF
TGTGCCAGCAGCCCTAGAGGCAGGATCAACTATGGCTACACCTTC
>TRBV27|TRBJ2-7|NA|few
CATGYEQYF
TGCGCCACTGGTTACGAGCAGTACTTC
>TRBV6-6|TRBJ2-3|TRBD1|few
CASSYSRQGLADTQYF
TGTGCCAGCAGTTATTCCCGACAGGGTCTGGCAGATACGCAGTATTTT
>TRBV4-1|TRBJ2-1|NA|few
CASSQTNRRRVGYNEQFF
TGCGCCAGCAGCCAGACGAACAGGAGGCGGGTGGGGTACAATGAGCAGTTCTTC
>TRBV7-9|TRBJ1-1|TRBD1|few
CASSTLDKTGGRRTEAFF
TGTGCCAGCAGCACGTTAGACAAAACAGGGGGTAGGAGGACTGAAGCTTTCTTT
>TRBV19|TRBJ1-3|NA|NA
CASWDDYRNTIYF
TGTGCCAGTTGGGACGATTATAGAAACACCATATATTTT
>TRBV10-3|TRBJ2-3|NA|NA
CAISAPWIGDTDTQYF
TGTGCCATCAGTGCTCCCTGGATTGGGGACACAGATACGCAGTATTTT
>TRBV12-3/TRBV12-4|TRBJ2-5|NA|few
CASKTGSQETQYF
TGTGCCAGCAAAACAGGGAGCCAAGAGACCCAGTACTTC
>TRBV18|TRBJ1-2|TRBD1|few
CASSPGTGLHYGYTF
TGTGCCAGCTCACCCGGGACAGGGTTGCACTATGGCTACACCTTC
>TRBV7-6|TRBJ1-1|NA|few
CASSQRTASPNTEAFF
TGTGCCAGCAGCCAGCGGACAGCGTCTCCGAACACTGAAGCTTTCTTT
>TRBV12-5|TRBJ2-4|NA|few
CASGLGQGRKNIQYF
TGTGCTAGTGGTTTGGGGCAGGGGAGGAAAAACATTCAGTACTTC
>TRBV6-2/TRBV6-3|TRBJ1-1|NA|few
CASLGGSGVSAFF
TGTGCCAGCCTCGGGGGCAGCGGGGTTTCTGCTTTCTTT
>TRBV7-2|TRBJ2-1|TRBD2|many
CASSPTGLADNEQFF
TGTGCCAGCAGCCCAACGGGACTAGCGGACAATGAGCAGTTCTTC
>TRBV20-1|TRBJ2-7|NA|NA
CSGKSVESYEQYF
TGCAGTGGAAAAAGTGTGGAGTCCTACGAGCAGTACTTC
>TRBV14|TRBJ1-1|NA|once
CASSPRPIPLNTEAFF
TGTGCCAGCAGCCCCAGACCCATCCCTCTAAACACTGAAGCTTTCTTT
>TRBV6-2/TRBV6-3|TRBJ2-5|NA|NA
CASSYSPYQAQETQYF
TGTGCCAGCAGTTACTCGCCGTACCAAGCCCAAGAGACCCAGTACTTC
>TRBV27|TRBJ2-1|TRBD1|NA
CASSLIGTDNEQFF
TGTGCCAGCAGTTTGATAGGGACAGACAATGAGCAGTTCTTC
>TRBV29-1|TRBJ2-4|TRBD1|NA
CSVVLQGVRTKNIQYF
TGCAGCGTGGTACTACAGGGGGTGAGAACCAAAAACATTCAGTACTTC
>TRBV6-2/TRBV6-3|TRBJ2-5|NA|NA
CASKPPGSRETQYF
TGTGCCAGCAAGCCTCCCGGGTCTCGGGAGACCCAGTACTTC
>TRBV4-1|TRBJ1-5|NA|many
CASSQDRSRGNQPQHF
TGCGCCAGCAGCCAAGATAGAAGCAGGGGTAATCAGCCCCAGCATTTT
>TRBV11-2|TRBJ2-2|NA|few
CASSLGGWELFF
TGTGCCAGCAGCTTAGGGGGTTGGGAGCTGTTTTTT
>TRBV5-6|TRBJ1-2|NA|NA
CASSFGSGYTF
TGTGCCAGCAGCTTCGGGAGTGGCTACACCTTC
>TRBV7-9|TRBJ1-1|NA|few
CASSPRDRGASTEAFF
TGTGCCAGCAGCCCCAGGGATCGGGGGGCGAGCACTGAAGCTTTCTTT
>TRBV7-8|TRBJ1-2|NA|NA
CASSANRWRGYGYTF
TGTGCCAGCAGCGCCAACAGGTGGCGAGGCTATGGCTACACCTTC
>TRBV9|TRBJ2-3|TRBD1|NA
CASSETGAGDTQYF
TGTGCCAGCAGCGAGACAGGGGCGGGAGATACGCAGTATTTT
>TRBV6-2/TRBV6-3|TRBJ1-2|TRBD1|NA
CASSSNRGRSNYGYTF
TGTGCCAGCAGTTCCAACAGGGGCCGATCCAACTATGGCTACACCTTC
>TRBV27|TRBJ1-5|NA|NA
CASSFQIPLPGSSNQPQHF
TGTGCCAGCAGTTTCCAGATACCCCTCCCGGGGTCGAGCAATCAGCCCCAGCATTTT
>TRBV29-1|TRBJ1-2|NA|NA
CSVEDPYRFPYGYTF
TGCAGCGTTGAAGATCCCTACAGGTTTCCTTATGGCTACACCTTC
>TRBV4-1|TRBJ1-1|TRBD1|few
CASSPGQVINTEAFF
TGCGCCAGCAGCCCGGGACAGGTAATTAACACTGAAGCTTTCTTT
>TRBV29-1|TRBJ1-5|NA|NA
CSVASGNQPQHF
TGCAGCGTTGCCTCGGGGAATCAGCCCCAGCATTTT
>TRBV19|TRBJ2-1|NA|NA
CASSTSPGPYNEQFF
TGTGCCAGTAGTACCTCCCCAGGACCCTACAATGAGCAGTTCTTC
>TRBV7-2|TRBJ2-2|NA|NA
CASSLNQWELFF
TGTGCCAGCAGCTTAAATCAGTGGGAGCTGTTTTTT